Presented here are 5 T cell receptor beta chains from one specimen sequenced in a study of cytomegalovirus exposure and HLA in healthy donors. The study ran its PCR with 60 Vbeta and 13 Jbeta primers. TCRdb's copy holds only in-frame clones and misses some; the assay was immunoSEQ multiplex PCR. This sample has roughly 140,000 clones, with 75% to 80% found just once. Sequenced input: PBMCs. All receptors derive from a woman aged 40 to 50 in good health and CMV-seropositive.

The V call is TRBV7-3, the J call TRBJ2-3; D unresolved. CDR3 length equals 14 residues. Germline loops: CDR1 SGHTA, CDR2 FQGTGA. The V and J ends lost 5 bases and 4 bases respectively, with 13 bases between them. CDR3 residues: CASSPTASSDTQYF. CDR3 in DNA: TGTGCCAGCAGCCCCACTGCGTCTTCAGATACGCAGTATTTT.

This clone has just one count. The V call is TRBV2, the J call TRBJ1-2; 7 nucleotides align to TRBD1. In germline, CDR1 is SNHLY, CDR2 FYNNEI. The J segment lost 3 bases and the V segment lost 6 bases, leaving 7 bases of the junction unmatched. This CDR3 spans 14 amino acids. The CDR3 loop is CASSEGQTYYGYTF. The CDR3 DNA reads TGTGCCAGCAGCGAGGGACAGACGTACTATGGCTACACCTTC.

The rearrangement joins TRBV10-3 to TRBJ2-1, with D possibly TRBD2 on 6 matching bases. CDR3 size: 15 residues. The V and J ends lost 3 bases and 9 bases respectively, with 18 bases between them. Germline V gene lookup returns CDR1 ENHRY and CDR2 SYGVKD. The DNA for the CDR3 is TGTGCCATCAGTGAACCGGGAGTGGGGGTGGGTGAGCAGTTCTTC. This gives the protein CAISEPGVGVGEQFF.

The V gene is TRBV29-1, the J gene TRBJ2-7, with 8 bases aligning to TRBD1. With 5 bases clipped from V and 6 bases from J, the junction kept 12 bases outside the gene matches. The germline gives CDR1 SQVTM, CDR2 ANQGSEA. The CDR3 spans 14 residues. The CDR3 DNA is TGCAGCGTTACCTCGACAGGGGTGAAGAGCGAGCAGTACTTC. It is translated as CSVTSTGVKSEQYF.

CDR3 region: CASSFGESQWEQYF. The CDR3 bases are TGTGCCAGCAGTTTTGGGGAGTCGCAATGGGAGCAGTACTTC. The chain employs TRBV28 and TRBJ2-7, with D possibly TRBD2 on 5 matching bases. Germline V lookup: CDR1 MDHEN, CDR2 SYDVKM. Trimming pared 3 bases from V and 7 bases from J, leaving 16 bases between. The length of the CDR3 is 14 residues. Filled out from reference TRBV28 and TRBJ2-7, the complete variable domain reads DVKVTQSSRYLVKRTGEKVFLECVQDMDHENMFWYRQDPGLGLRLIYFSYDVKMKEKGDIPEGYSVSREKKERFSLILESASTNQTSMYLCASSFGESQWEQYFGPGTRLTVT.